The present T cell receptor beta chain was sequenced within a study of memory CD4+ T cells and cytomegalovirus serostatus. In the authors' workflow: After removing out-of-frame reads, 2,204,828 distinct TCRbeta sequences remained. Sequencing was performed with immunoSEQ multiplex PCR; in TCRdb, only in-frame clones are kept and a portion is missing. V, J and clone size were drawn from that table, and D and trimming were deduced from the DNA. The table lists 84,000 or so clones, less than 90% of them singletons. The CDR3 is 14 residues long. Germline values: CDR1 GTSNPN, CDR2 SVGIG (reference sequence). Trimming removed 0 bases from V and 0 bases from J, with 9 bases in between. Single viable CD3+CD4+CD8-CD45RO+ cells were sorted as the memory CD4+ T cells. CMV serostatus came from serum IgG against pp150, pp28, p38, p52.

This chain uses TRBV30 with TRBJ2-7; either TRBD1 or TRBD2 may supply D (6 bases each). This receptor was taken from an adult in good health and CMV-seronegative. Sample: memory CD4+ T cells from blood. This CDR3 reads CAWSVGGTSYEQYF. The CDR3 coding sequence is TGTGCCTGGAGTGTGGGGGGCACCTCCTACGAGCAGTACTTC.